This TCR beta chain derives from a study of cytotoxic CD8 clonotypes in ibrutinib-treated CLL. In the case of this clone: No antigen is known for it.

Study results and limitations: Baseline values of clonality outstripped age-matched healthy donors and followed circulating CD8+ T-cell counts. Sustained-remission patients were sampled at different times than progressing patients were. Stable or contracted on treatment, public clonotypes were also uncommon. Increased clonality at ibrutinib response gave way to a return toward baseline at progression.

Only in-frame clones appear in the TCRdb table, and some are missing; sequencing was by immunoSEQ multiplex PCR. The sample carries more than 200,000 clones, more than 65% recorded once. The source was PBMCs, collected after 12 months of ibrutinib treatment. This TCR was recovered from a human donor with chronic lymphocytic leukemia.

This CDR3 is CASSLRLAPNNEQFF. As DNA, the CDR3 is TGCGCCAGCAGCTTACGCCTAGCACCAAACAATGAGCAGTTCTTC. This chain connects TRBV5-1 to TRBJ2-1, with a weak D call TRBD2 (5 bases). Germline CDR1 is SGHRS and CDR2 is YFSETQ. CDR3 size: 15 residues. V was trimmed by 2 bases and J by 5 bases, leaving 14 bases between them.